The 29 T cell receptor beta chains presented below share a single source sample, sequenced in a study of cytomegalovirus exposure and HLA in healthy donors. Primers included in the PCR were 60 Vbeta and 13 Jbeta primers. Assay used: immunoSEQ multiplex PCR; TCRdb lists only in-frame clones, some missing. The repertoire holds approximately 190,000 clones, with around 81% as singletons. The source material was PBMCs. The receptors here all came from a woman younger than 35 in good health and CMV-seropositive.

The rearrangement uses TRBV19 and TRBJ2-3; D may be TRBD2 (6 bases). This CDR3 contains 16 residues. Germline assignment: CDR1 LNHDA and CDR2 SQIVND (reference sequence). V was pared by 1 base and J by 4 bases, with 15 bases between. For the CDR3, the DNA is TGTGCCAGTAGTATAGCCCGGGGGAGGTCGGCAGATACGCAGTATTTT. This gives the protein CASSIARGRSADTQYF.

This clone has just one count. CDR3 sequence: CASRRGISTGKNTGELFF. The DNA for the CDR3 is TGTGCCAGCAGGAGGGGGATATCTACAGGGAAAAACACCGGGGAGCTGTTTTTT. The genes are TRBV7-3 and TRBJ2-2; D is perhaps TRBD1 (6 bases). This CDR3 comprises 18 residues. CDR1 and CDR2 from the germline V gene are SGHTA and FQGTGA. The V gene lost 6 bases and the J gene lost 2 bases, with 22 bases spanning the gap.

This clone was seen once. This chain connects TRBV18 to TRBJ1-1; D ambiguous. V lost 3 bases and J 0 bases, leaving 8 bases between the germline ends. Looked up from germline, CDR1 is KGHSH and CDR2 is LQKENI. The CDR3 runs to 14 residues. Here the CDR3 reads CASSPLALNTEAFF. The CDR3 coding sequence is TGTGCCAGCTCACCTCTGGCCCTGAACACTGAAGCTTTCTTT.

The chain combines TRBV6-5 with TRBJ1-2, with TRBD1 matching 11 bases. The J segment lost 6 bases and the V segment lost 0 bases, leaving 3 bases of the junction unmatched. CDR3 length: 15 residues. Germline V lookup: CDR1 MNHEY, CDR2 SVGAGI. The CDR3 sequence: CASSYSEGQGDGYTF. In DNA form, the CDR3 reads TGTGCCAGCAGTTACTCGGAGGGACAGGGGGATGGCTACACCTTC.

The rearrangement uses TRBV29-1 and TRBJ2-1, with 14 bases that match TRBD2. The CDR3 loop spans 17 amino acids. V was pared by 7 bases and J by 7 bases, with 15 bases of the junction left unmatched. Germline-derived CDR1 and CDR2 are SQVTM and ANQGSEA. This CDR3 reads CSAFLQGLAGAWNEQFF. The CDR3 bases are TGCAGCGCCTTCTTGCAGGGACTAGCGGGGGCTTGGAATGAGCAGTTCTTC.

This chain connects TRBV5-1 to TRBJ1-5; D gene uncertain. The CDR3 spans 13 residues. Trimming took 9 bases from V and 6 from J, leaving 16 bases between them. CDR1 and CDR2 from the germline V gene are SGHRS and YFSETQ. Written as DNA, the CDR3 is TGCGCCAAGTCAACTAGGAGGTTTCAGCCCCAGCATTTT. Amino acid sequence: CAKSTRRFQPQHF. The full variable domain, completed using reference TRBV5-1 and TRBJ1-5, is KAGVTQTPRYLIKTRGQQVTLSCSPISGHRSVSWYQQTPGQGLQFLFEYFSETQRNKGNFPGRFSGRQFSNSRSEMNVSTLELGDSALYLCAKSTRRFQPQHFGDGTRLSIL.

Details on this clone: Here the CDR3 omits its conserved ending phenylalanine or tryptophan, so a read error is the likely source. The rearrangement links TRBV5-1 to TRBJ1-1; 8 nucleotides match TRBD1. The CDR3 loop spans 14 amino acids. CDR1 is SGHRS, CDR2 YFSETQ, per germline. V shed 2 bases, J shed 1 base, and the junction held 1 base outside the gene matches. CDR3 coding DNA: TGCGCCAGCAGCTTCGGGACAGGGAACACTGAAGCTTTCCTT. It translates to CASSFGTGNTEAFL.

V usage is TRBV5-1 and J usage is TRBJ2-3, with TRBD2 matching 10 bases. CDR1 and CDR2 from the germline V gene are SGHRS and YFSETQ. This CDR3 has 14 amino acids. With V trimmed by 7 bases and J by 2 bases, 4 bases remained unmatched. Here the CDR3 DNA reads TGCGCCAGCCATAGCGGGGGGTACACAGATACGCAGTATTTT. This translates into CASHSGGYTDTQYF.

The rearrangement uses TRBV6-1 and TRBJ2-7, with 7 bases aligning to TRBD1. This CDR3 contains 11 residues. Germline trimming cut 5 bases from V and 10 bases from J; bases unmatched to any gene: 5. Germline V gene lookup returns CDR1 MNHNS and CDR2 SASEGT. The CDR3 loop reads CASSTNRGQYF. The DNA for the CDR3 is TGTGCCAGCAGTACAAACAGGGGACAGTACTTC.

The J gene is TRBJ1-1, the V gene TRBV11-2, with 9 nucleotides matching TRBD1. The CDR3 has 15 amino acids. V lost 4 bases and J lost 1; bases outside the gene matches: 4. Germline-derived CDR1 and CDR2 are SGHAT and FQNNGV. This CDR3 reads CASSSGTGQNTEAFF. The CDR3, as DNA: TGTGCCAGCAGCTCCGGGACAGGGCAGAACACTGAAGCTTTCTTT.

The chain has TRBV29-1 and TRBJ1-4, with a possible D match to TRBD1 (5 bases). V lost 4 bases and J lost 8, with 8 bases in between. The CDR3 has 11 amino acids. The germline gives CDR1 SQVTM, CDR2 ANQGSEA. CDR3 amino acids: CSVAGPEKLFF. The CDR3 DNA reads TGCAGCGTTGCAGGGCCCGAAAAACTGTTTTTT.

CDR3 DNA sequence: TGTGCCAGTAGGGGATCGGCGGTTCATGGCTACACCTTC. Translating it yields CASRGSAVHGYTF. This chain uses TRBV28 with TRBJ1-2; maybe TRBD1 (5 bases). V lost 9 bases and J 6 bases, leaving 17 bases between the germline ends. Germline values: CDR1 MDHEN, CDR2 SYDVKM. The length of the CDR3 is 13 residues.

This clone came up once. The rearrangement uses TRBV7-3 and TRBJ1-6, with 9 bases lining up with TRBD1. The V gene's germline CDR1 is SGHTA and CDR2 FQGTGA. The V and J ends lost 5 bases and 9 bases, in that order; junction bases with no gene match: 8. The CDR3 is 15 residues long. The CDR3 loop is CASSTTGTGSSPLHF. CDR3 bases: TGTGCCAGCAGCACTACCGGGACAGGGAGTTCACCCCTCCACTTT. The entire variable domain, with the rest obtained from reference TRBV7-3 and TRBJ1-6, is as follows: GAGVSQTPSNKVTEKGKYVELRCDPISGHTALYWYRQSLGQGPEFLIYFQGTGAADDSGLPNDRFFAVRPEGSVSTLKIQRTERGDSAVYLCASSTTGTGSSPLHFGNGTRLTVT.

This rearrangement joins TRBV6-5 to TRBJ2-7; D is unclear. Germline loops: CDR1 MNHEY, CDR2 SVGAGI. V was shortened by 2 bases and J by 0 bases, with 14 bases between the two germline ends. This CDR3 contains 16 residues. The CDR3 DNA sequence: TGTGCCAGCAGTTACAGCCTCGCGCTGAGCTCCTACGAGCAGTACTTC. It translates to CASSYSLALSSYEQYF.

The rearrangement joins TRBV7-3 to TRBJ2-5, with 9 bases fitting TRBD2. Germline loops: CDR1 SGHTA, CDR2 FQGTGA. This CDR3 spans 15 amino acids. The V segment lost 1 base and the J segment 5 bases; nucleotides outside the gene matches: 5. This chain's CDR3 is CASSLSGGAGETQYF. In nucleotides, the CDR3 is TGTGCCAGCAGCTTAAGCGGGGGGGCCGGGGAGACCCAGTACTTC.

The CDR3 loop reads CASSNTPQETQYF. CDR3 bases: TGTGCCAGTAGTAACACACCCCAAGAGACCCAGTACTTC. The rearrangement joins TRBV19 to TRBJ2-5, with D unclear. The CDR3 length is 13 residues. Per germline, CDR1 LNHDA and CDR2 SQIVND (reference sequence). Trimming took off 4 bases at V and 1 base at J, with 7 bases between the two ends. The complete variable domain, with remaining parts taken from reference TRBV19 and TRBJ2-5, reads DGGITQSPKYLFRKEGQNVTLSCEQNLNHDAMYWYRQDPGQGLRLIYYSQIVNDFQKGDIAEGYSVSREKKESFPLTVTSAQKNPTAFYLCASSNTPQETQYFGPGTRLLVL.

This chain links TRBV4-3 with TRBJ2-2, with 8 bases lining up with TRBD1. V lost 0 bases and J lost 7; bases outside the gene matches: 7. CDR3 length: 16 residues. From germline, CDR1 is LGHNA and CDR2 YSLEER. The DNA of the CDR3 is TGCGCCAGCAGCCAAGATTTGGGACAGGTGATCGGGGAGCTGTTTTTT. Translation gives CASSQDLGQVIGELFF.

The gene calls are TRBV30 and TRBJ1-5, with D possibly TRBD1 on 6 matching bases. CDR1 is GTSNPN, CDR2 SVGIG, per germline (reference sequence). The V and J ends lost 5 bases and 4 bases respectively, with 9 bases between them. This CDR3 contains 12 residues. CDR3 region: CAWGTGNQPQHF. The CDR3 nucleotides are TGTGCCTGGGGAACAGGGAATCAGCCCCAGCATTTT.

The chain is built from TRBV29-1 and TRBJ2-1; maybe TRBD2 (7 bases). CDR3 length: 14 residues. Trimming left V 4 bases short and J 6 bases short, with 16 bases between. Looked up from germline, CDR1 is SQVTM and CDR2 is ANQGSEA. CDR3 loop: CSVGQGGGINEQFF. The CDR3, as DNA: TGCAGCGTTGGGCAGGGAGGGGGTATCAATGAGCAGTTCTTC.

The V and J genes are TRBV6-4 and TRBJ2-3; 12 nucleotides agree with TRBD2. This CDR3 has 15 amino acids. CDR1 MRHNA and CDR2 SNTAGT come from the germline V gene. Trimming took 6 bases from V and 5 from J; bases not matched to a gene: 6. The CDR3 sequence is CASSPSGGAIDTQYF. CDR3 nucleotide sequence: TGTGCCAGCAGCCCTAGCGGGGGGGCAATAGATACGCAGTATTTT.

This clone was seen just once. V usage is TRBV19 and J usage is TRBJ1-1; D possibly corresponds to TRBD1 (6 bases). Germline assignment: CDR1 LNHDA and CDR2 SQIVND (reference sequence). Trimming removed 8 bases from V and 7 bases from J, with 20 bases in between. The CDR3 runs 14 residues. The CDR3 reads CASSAGGRTGEAFF. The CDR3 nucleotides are TGTGCCAGTTCCGCTGGGGGCCGAACGGGTGAAGCTTTCTTT.

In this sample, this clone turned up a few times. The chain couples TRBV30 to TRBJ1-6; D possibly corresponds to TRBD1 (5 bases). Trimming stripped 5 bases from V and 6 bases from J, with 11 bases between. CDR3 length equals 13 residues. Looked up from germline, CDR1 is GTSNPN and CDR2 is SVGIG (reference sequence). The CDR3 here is CAWSGGTNSPLHF. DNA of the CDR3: TGTGCCTGGTCCGGGGGGACTAATTCACCCCTCCACTTT.

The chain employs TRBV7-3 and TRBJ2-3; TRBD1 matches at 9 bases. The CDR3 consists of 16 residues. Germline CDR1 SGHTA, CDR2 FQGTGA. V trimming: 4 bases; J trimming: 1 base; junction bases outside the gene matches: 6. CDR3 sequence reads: CASSSPGQGGTDTQYF. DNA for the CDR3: TGTGCCAGCAGCTCTCCGGGACAGGGCGGCACAGATACGCAGTATTTT.

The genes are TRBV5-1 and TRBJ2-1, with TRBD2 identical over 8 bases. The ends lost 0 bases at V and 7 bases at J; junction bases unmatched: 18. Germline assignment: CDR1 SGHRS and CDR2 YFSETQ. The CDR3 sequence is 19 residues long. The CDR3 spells CASSLVFGDSRGGRNEQFF. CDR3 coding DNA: TGCGCCAGCAGCTTGGTCTTCGGGGACTCTCGGGGGGGCAGAAATGAGCAGTTCTTC.

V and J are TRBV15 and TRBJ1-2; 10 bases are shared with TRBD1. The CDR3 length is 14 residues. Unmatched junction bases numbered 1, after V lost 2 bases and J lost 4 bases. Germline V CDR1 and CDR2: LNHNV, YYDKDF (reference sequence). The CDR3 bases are TGTGCCACCAGCAGAAGGGACAGGGGCTATGGCTACACCTTC. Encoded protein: CATSRRDRGYGYTF.

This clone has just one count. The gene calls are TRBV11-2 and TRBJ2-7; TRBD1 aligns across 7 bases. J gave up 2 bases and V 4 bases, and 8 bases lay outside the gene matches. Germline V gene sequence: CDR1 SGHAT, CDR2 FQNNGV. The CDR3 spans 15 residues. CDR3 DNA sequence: TGTGCCAGCAGCTCCGGGACAGATCCTGCCTACGAGCAGTACTTC. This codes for CASSSGTDPAYEQYF.

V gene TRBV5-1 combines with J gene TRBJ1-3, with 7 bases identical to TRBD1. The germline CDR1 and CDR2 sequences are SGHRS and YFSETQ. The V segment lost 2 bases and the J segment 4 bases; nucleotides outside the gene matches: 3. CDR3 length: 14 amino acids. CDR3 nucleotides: TGCGCCAGCAGCTTTCAGGGGGACGGAAACACCATATATTTT. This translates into CASSFQGDGNTIYF.

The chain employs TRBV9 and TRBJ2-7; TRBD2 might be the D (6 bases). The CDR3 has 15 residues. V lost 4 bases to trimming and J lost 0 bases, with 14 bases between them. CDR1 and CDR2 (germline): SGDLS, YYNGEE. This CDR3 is CASSPAAGTSYEQYF. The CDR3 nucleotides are TGTGCCAGCAGCCCGGCTGCGGGGACCTCCTACGAGCAGTACTTC.

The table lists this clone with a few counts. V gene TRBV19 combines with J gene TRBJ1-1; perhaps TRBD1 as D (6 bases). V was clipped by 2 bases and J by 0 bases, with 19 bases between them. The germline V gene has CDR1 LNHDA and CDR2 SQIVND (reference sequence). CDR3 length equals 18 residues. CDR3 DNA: TGTGCCAGTAGTATAAGGGGAACAGGGAGGGTCGTGAACACTGAAGCTTTCTTT. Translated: CASSIRGTGRVVNTEAFF.